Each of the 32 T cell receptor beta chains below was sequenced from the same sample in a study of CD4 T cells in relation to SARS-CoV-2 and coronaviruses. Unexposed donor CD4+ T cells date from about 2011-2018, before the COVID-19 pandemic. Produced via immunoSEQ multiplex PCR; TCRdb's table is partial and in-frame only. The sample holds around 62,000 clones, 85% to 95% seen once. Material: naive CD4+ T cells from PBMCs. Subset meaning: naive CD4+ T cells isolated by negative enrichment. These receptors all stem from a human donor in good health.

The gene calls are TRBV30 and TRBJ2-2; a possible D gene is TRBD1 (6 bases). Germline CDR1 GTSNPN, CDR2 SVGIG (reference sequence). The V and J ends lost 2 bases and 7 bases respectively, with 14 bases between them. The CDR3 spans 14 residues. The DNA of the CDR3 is TGTGCCTGGAGTCCCACATTAGGGGGCGGGGAGCTGTTTTTT. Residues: CAWSPTLGGGELFF.

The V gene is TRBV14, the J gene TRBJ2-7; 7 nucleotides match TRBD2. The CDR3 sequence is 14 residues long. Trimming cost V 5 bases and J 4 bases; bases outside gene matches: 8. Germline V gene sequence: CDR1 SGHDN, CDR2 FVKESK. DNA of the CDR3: TGTGCCAGCAGCTGGGCTAGCGGTAATTACGAGCAGTACTTC. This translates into CASSWASGNYEQYF.

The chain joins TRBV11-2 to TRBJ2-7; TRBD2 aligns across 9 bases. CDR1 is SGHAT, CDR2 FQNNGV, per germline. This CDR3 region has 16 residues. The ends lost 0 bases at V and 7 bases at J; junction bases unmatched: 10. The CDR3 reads CASSLEGAGGAREQYF. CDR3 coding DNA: TGTGCCAGCAGCTTAGAAGGCGCGGGGGGGGCTCGGGAGCAGTACTTC. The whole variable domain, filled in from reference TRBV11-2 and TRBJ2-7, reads EAGVAQSPRYKIIEKRQSVAFWCNPISGHATLYWYQQILGQGPKLLIQFQNNGVVDDSQLPKDRFSAERLKGVDSTLKIQPAKLEDSAVYLCASSLEGAGGAREQYFGPGTRLTVT.

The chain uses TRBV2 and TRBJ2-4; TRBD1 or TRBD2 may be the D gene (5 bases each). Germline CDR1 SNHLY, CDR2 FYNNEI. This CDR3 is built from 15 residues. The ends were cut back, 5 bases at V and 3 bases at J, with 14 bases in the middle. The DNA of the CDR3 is TGTGCCAGCAGTCCGGGACCCCCGGGCAAAAACATTCAGTACTTC. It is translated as CASSPGPPGKNIQYF. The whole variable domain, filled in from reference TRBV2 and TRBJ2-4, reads EPEVTQTPSHQVTQMGQEVILRCVPISNHLYFYWYRQILGQKVEFLVSFYNNEISEKSEIFDDQFSVERPDGSNFTLKIRSTKLEDSAMYFCASSPGPPGKNIQYFGAGTRLSVL.

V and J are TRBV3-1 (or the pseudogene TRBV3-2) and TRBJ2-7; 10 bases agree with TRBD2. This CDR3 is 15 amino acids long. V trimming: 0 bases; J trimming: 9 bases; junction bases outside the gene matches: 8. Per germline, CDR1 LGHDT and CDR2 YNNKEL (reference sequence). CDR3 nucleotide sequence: TGTGCCAGCAGCCAAGATGGTCTAGCGGGAGTAATGCAGTACTTC. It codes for CASSQDGLAGVMQYF.

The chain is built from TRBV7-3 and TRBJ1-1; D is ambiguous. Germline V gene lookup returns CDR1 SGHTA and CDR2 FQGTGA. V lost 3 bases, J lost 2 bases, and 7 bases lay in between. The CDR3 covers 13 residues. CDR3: CASSFASNTEAFF. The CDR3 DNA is TGTGCCAGCAGCTTTGCCAGCAACACTGAAGCTTTCTTT.

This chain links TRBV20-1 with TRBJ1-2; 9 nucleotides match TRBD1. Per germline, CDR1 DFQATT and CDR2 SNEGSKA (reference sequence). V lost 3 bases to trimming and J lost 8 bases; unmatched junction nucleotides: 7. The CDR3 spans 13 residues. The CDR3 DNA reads TGCAGTGCTAGTGGGGGACAGGGCCAAGGCTACACCTTC. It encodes CSASGGQGQGYTF.

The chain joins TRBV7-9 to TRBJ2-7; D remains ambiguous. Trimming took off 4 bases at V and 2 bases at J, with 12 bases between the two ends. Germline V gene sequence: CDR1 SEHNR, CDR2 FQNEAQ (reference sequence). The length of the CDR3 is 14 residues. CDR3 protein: CASSWSEVAYEQYF. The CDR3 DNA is TGTGCCAGCAGCTGGTCGGAAGTGGCCTACGAGCAGTACTTC. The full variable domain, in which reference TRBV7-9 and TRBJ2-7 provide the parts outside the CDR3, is DTGVSQNPRHKITKRGQNVTFRCDPISEHNRLYWYRQTLGQGPEFLTYFQNEAQLEKSRLLSDRFSAERPKGSFSTLEIQRTEQGDSAMYLCASSWSEVAYEQYFGPGTRLTVT.

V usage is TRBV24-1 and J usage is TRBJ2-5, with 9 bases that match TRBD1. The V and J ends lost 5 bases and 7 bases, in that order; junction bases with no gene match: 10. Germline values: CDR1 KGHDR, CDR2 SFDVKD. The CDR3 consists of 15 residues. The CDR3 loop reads CATSGAGTGSATQYF. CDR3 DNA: TGTGCCACCAGTGGGGCGGGGACAGGGTCGGCGACCCAGTACTTC.

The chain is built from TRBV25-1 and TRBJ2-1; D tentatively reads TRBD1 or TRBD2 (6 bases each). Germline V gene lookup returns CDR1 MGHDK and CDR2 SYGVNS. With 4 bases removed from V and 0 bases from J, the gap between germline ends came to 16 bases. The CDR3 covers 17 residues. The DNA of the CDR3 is TGTGCCAGCAGTGGAGAAGGGGGGACGAGCTCCTACAATGAGCAGTTCTTC. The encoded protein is CASSGEGGTSSYNEQFF. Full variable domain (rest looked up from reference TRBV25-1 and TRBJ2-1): EADIYQTPRYLVIGTGKKITLECSQTMGHDKMYWYQQDPGMELHLIHYSYGVNSTEKGDLSSESTVSRIRTEHFPLTLESARPSHTSQYLCASSGEGGTSSYNEQFFGPGTRLTVL.

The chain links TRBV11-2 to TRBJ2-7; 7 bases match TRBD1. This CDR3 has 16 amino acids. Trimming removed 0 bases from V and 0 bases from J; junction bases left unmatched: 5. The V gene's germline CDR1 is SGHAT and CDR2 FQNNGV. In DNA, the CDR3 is TGTGCCAGCAGCTTAGATCGGCCAGGGGGCTCCTACGAGCAGTACTTC. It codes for CASSLDRPGGSYEQYF.

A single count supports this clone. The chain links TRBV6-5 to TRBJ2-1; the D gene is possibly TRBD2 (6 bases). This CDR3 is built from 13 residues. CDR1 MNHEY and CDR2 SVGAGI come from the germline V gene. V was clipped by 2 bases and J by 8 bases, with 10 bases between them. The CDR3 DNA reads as TGTGCCAGCAGTTACCGCTCGGGGGATGAGCAGTTCTTC. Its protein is CASSYRSGDEQFF.

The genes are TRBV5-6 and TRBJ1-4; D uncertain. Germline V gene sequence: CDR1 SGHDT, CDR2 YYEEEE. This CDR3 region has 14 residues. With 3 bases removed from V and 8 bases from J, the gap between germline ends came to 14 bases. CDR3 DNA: TGTGCCAGCAGCTCGAGGACCATTAGGGAAAAACTGTTTTTT. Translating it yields CASSSRTIREKLFF. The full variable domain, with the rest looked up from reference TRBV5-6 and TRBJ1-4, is DAGVTQSPTHLIKTRGQQVTLRCSPKSGHDTVSWYQQALGQGPQFIFQYYEEEERQRGNFPDRFSGHQFPNYSSELNVNALLLGDSALYLCASSSRTIREKLFFGSGTQLSVL.

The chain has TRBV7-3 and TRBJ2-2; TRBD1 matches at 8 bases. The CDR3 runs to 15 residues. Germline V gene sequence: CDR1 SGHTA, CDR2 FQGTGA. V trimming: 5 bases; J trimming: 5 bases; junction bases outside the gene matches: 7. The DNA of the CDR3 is TGTGCCAGCAGCCCCGAGGGGACAGGTACCGGGGAGCTGTTTTTT. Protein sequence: CASSPEGTGTGELFF.

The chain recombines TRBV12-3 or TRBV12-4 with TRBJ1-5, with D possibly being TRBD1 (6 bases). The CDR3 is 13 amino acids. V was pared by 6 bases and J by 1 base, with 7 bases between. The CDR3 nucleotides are TGTGCCAGCAGACAGGGAAGCAATCAGCCCCAGCATTTT. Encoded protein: CASRQGSNQPQHF.

The CDR3 DNA follows: TGTGCCAGAACGAGTCGGGACAGGGAGGGGATTGGCAAAAACATTCAGTACTTC. It translates to CARTSRDREGIGKNIQYF. This sequence joins TRBV5-3 and TRBJ2-4; TRBD1 aligns across 9 bases. TRBV5-3 is an ORF; its function is uncertain. The CDR3 is 18 residues long. The V gene end was trimmed by 6 bases and the J gene end by 3 bases; junction bases not matched to a gene: 16.

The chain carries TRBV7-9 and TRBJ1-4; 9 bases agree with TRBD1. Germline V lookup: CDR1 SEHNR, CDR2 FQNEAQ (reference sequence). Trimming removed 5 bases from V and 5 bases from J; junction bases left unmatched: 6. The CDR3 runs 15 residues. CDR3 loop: CASSVTGTGNEKLFF. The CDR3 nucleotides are TGTGCCAGCAGCGTGACCGGGACAGGGAATGAAAAACTGTTTTTT.

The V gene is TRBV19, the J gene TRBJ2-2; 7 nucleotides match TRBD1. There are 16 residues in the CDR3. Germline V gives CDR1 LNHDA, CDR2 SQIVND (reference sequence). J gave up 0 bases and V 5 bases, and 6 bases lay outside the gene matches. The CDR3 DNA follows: TGTGCCAGTAGTGCTAGGACAGGAGCGAACACCGGGGAGCTGTTTTTT. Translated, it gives CASSARTGANTGELFF.

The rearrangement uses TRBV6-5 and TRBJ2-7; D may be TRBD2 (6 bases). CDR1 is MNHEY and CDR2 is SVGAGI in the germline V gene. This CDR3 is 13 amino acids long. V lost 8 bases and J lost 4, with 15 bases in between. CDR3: CASGRGTLYEQYF. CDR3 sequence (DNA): TGTGCCAGCGGTAGAGGGACTCTATACGAGCAGTACTTC.

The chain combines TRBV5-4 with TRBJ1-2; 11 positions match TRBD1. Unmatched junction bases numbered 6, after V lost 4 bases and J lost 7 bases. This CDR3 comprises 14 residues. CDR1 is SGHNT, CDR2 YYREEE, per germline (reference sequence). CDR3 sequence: CASSPRDRGGGYTF. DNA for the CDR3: TGTGCCAGCAGCCCACGGGACAGGGGGGGTGGCTACACCTTC.

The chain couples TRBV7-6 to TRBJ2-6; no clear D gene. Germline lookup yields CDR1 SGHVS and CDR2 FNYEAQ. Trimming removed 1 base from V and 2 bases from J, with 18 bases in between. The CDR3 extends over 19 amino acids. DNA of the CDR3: TGTGCCAGCAGCTTAGTTGGCCGTGAATACCCAACTGGGGCCAACGTCCTGACTTTC. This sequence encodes CASSLVGREYPTGANVLTF.

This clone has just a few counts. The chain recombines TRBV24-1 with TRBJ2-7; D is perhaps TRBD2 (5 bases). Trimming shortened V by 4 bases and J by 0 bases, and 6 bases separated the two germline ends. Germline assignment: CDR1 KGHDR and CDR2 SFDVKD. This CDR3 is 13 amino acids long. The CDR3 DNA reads TGTGCCACCAGTGACGGGAACTCCTACGAGCAGTACTTC. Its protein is CATSDGNSYEQYF.

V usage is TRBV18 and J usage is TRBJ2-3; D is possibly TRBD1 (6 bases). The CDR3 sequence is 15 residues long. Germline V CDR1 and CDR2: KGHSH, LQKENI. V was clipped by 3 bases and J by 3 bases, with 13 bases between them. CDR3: CASSPNVRGTDTQYF. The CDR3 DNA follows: TGTGCCAGCTCACCCAATGTCAGGGGAACAGATACGCAGTATTTT. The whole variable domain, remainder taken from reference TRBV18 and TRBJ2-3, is NAGVMQNPRHLVRRRGQEARLRCSPMKGHSHVYWYRQLPEEGLKFMVYLQKENIIDESGMPKERFSAEFPKEGPSILRIQQVVRGDSAAYFCASSPNVRGTDTQYFGPGTRLTVL.

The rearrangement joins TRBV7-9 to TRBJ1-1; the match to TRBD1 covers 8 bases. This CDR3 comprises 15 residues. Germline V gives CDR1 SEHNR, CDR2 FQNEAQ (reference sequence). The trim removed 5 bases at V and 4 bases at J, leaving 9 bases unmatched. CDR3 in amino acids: CASSVETTGGTEAFF. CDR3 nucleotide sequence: TGTGCCAGCAGCGTAGAGACAACAGGGGGCACTGAAGCTTTCTTT.

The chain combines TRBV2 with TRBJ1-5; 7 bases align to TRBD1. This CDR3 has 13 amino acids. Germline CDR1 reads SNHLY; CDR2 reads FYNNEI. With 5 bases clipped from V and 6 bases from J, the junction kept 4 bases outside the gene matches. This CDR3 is CASSRQGGQPQHF. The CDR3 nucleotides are TGTGCCAGCAGTCGACAGGGAGGTCAGCCCCAGCATTTT.

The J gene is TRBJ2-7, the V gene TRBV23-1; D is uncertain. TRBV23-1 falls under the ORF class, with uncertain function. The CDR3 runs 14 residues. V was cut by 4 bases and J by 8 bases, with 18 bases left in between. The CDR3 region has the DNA TGCGCCAGCAGTCTTTCTCCGGCCGATTATAAGCAGTACTTC. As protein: CASSLSPADYKQYF.

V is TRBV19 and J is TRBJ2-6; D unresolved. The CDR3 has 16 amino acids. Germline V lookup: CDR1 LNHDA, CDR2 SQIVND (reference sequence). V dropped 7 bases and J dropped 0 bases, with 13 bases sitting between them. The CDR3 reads CASTPQTLSGANVLTF. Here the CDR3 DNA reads TGTGCCAGTACGCCCCAAACCCTCTCTGGGGCCAACGTCCTGACTTTC.

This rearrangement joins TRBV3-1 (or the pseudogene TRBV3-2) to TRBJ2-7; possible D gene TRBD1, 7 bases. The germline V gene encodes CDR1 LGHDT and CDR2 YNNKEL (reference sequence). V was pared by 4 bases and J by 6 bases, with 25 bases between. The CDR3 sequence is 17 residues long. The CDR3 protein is CASSRRSGGTVSAEQYF. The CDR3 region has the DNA TGTGCCAGCAGCCGCCGTTCCGGAGGGACAGTCTCGGCCGAGCAGTACTTC.

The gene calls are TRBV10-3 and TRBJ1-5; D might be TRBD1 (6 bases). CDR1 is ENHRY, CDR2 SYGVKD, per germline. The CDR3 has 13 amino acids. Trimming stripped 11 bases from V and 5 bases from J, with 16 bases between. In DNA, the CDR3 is TGTGCCGTAAAACAGGGATGGGATCAGCCCCAGCATTTT. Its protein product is CAVKQGWDQPQHF.

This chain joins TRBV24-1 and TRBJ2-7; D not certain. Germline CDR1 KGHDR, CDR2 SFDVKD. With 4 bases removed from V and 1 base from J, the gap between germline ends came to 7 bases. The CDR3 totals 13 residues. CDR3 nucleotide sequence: TGTGCCACCAGTGAGGACGGATCCTACGAGCAGTACTTC. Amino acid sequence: CATSEDGSYEQYF.

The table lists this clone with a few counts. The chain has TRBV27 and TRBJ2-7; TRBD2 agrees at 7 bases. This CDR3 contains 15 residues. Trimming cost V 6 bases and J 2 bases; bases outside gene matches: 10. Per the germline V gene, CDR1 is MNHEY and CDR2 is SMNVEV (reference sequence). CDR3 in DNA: TGTGCCAGCAGGTCTCTAGCGGAGGGACCCTACGAGCAGTACTTC. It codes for CASRSLAEGPYEQYF.

Here the CDR3 reads CASSQDVVTGTGSQPQHF. CDR3 nucleotides: TGTGCCAGCAGCCAAGATGTCGTCACCGGGACAGGGAGTCAGCCCCAGCATTTT. V and J are TRBV4-2 and TRBJ1-5; 9 bases align to TRBD1. V gave up 0 bases and J gave up 6 bases; unmatched junction bases: 12. This CDR3 comprises 18 residues. Germline lookup yields CDR1 LGHNA and CDR2 YNFKEQ.